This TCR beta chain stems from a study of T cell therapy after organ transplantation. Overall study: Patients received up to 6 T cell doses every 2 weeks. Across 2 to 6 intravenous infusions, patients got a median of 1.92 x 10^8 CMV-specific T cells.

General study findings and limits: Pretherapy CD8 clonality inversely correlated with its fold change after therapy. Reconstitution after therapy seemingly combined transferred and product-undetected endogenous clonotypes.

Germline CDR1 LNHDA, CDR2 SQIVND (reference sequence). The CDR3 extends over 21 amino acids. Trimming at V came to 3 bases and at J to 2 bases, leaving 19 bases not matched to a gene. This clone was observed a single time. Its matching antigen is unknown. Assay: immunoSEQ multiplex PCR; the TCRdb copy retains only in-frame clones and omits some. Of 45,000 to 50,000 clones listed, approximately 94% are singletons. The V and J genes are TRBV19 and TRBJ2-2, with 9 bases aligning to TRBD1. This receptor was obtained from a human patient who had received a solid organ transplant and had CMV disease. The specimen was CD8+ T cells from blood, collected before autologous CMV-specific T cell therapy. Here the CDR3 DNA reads TGTGCCAGTAGTATCTCGGGTCGACGGACAGGGGTGGTTGGAAACACCGGGGAGCTGTTTTTT. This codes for CASSISGRRTGVVGNTGELFF. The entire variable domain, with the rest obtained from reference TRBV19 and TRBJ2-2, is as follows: DGGITQSPKYLFRKEGQNVTLSCEQNLNHDAMYWYRQDPGQGLRLIYYSQIVNDFQKGDIAEGYSVSREKKESFPLTVTSAQKNPTAFYLCASSISGRRTGVVGNTGELFFGEGSRLTVL.